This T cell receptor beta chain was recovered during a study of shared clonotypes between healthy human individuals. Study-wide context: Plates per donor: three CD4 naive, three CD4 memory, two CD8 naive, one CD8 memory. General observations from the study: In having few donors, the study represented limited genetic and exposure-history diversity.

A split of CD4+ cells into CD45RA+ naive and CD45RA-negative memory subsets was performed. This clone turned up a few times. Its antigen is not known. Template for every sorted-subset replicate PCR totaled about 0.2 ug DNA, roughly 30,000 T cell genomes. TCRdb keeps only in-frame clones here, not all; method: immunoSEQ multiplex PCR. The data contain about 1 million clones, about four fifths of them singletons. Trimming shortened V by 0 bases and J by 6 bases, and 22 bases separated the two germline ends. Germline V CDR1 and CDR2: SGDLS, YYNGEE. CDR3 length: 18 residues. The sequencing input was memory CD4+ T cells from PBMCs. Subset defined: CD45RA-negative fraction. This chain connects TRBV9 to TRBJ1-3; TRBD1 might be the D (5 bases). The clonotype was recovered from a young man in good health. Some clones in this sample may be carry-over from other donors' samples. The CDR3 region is CASSVATETASGVNTIYF. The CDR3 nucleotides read TGTGCCAGCAGCGTAGCTACGGAGACAGCCTCGGGTGTAAACACCATATATTTT.